This T cell receptor beta chain came from a study of PD-L1 blockade in urothelial cancer. The overall study: Analyses were performed on blood at 3 weeks after treatment start (the second dose) and at 6 weeks. Researchers found blood samples held a median of approximately 150,000 T cells.

General study points: Durable-benefit patients expanded tumor-associated blood clones more at 3 weeks.

To note about this clone: Its antigen is unknown.

Time point: peripheral blood 6 weeks after treatment start. It was locally advanced or metastatic urothelial carcinoma that patients had. Assay: immunoSEQ multiplex PCR; the TCRdb copy retains only in-frame clones and omits some. The repertoire holds fewer than 90,000 clones, with approximately 90% as singletons. The sequencing here drew on PBMCs, taken around atezolizumab (anti-PD-L1) treatment. The clonotype comes from a woman of 80 years or more with urothelial cancer.

CDR3 amino acids: CASSLVSGSNEKLFF. Written as DNA, the CDR3 is TGTGCCAGCAGCTTAGTATCGGGTTCAAATGAAAAACTGTTTTTT. The rearrangement uses TRBV7-6 and TRBJ1-4, with D unresolved. CDR3 length: 15 residues. The germline V gene has CDR1 SGHVS and CDR2 FNYEAQ. V lost 1 base and J 5 bases, leaving 11 bases between the germline ends.